The 8 T cell receptor beta chains below all came from one sample that was sequenced in a study of cytomegalovirus exposure and HLA in healthy donors. Only in-frame clones appear in the TCRdb table, and some are missing; sequencing was by immunoSEQ multiplex PCR. The repertoire holds almost 75,000 clones, with just under 85% as singletons. Sequencing was carried out using PBMCs. The receptors were gathered from a man under 40 in good health and CMV-seronegative.

The V gene is TRBV7-8, the J gene TRBJ2-4; a possible D gene is TRBD1 (6 bases). This CDR3 contains 16 residues. From germline, CDR1 is SGHVS and CDR2 FQNEAQ. V lost 4 bases, J lost 0 bases, and 13 bases lay in between. The CDR3 loop reads CASSSSTGLAKNIQYF. As DNA, the CDR3 is TGTGCCAGCAGCTCCTCGACAGGACTAGCCAAAAACATTCAGTACTTC.

The rearrangement uses TRBV10-2 and TRBJ1-1; D is possibly TRBD1 (5 bases). V gave up 6 bases and J gave up 2 bases, with 13 bases separating them. Germline V lookup: CDR1 WSHSY, CDR2 SAAADI. The CDR3 extends over 14 amino acids. The CDR3 sequence: CASRNRKGNTEAFF. DNA for the CDR3: TGCGCCAGCAGGAACAGGAAGGGAAACACTGAAGCTTTCTTT.

CDR3 in DNA: TGTGCCAGTAGTAGGGACAGGGTGGGCGCTGAAGCTTTCTTT. Its translation is CASSRDRVGAEAFF. The chain links TRBV19 to TRBJ1-1; 9 bases are a match to TRBD1. This CDR3 region has 14 residues. V lost 4 bases to trimming and J lost 6 bases; unmatched junction nucleotides: 6. CDR1 and CDR2 from the germline V gene are LNHDA and SQIVND (reference sequence).

V gene TRBV7-2 combines with J gene TRBJ2-1, with D maybe TRBD2 (5 bases). CDR1 is SGHTA, CDR2 FQGNSA, per germline. There are 13 residues in the CDR3. The V and J ends lost 5 bases and 6 bases respectively, with 11 bases between them. The CDR3 DNA reads TGTGCCAGCAGCAAAACTAGATTCAATGAGCAGTTCTTC. Amino acid sequence: CASSKTRFNEQFF.

The rearrangement uses TRBV19 and TRBJ2-2; D might be TRBD1 (6 bases). V lost 3 bases and J 4 bases, leaving 12 bases between the germline ends. Per the germline V gene, CDR1 is LNHDA and CDR2 is SQIVND (reference sequence). CDR3 size: 15 residues. CDR3 coding DNA: TGTGCCAGTAGTATCATGGGCAGGGGCACCGGGGAGCTGTTTTTT. This gives the protein CASSIMGRGTGELFF.

The V call is TRBV10-3, the J call TRBJ1-5; the D gene is possibly TRBD1 (5 bases). This CDR3 has 16 residues. Trimming removed 6 bases from V and 7 bases from J, with 22 bases in between. CDR1 is ENHRY, CDR2 SYGVKD, per germline. The CDR3 reads CAIRETSLGGDQPQHF. CDR3 coding DNA: TGTGCCATCAGGGAGACCTCTTTGGGGGGGGACCAGCCCCAGCATTTT.

Only a few counts were recorded for this clone. V gene TRBV18 combines with J gene TRBJ2-2; TRBD1 aligns across 7 bases. V was clipped by 2 bases and J by 4 bases; unmatched bases: 4. CDR1 and CDR2 (germline): KGHSH, LQKENI. This CDR3 has 15 residues. The CDR3, as DNA: TGTGCCAGCTCACCAGGTGACAGGGCCACCGGGGAGCTGTTTTTT. This sequence encodes CASSPGDRATGELFF.

V is TRBV30 and J is TRBJ1-2; 7 bases align to TRBD1. The CDR3 has 13 residues. The V segment lost 2 bases and the J segment 3 bases; nucleotides outside the gene matches: 3. Germline CDR1 is GTSNPN and CDR2 is SVGIG (reference sequence). For the CDR3, the DNA is TGTGCCTGGAGTTTGGGACAGCACTATGGCTACACCTTC. This encodes CAWSLGQHYGYTF.